This T cell receptor beta chain was recovered during a study of blood T cell repertoires in COVID-19. In the original analysis: Amplification of reference gene primers provided the estimated nucleated cell counts. Profiled with immunoSEQ multiplex PCR; TCRdb holds only in-frame clones, not every one. V, J and clone size derive from that table, while D and trimming were established from the DNA sequence. Of roughly 380,000 clones listed, about 88% are singletons. The trim removed 2 bases at V and 3 bases at J, leaving 4 bases unmatched. The CDR3 length is 15 residues. In germline, CDR1 is MNHEY, CDR2 SVGAGI.

The clonotype originates from a middle-aged woman with COVID-19, enrolled during active disease. V usage is TRBV6-5 and J usage is TRBJ2-1; TRBD1 agrees at 7 bases. The sequenced sample was peripheral blood. CDR3 sequence (DNA): TGTGCCAGCAGTTACACGGGACAGCTCTACAATGAGCAGTTCTTC. Its protein product is CASSYTGQLYNEQFF.